The present entry profiles one TCR beta chain with its context. Its matching antigen is unknown. Germline V gene data show CDR1 as SQVTM and CDR2 as ANQGSEA. V lost 8 bases to trimming and J lost 0 bases, with 16 bases between them. The CDR3 loop spans 14 amino acids. This entry belongs to a study of naive and memory T cell subsets. Points from the study as a whole: Clonotypes here are unpaired alpha or beta chain sequences. Gini index rose across naive, CM, EM and EMRA in CD4 and CD8. Naive repertoires, especially CD8, held a few larger clonotypes, possibly memory cells re-expressing CD45RA.

The beta constant-region primer was an equimolar mix of two oligonucleotides covering TRBC1 and TRBC2. Ligated cDNA was amplified by four rounds of PCR with nested alpha and beta constant-region primers and SP2. The cDNA 3' end received a ligated single-stranded oligonucleotide carrying the SP2 primer and a 12-nucleotide UMI. TCRdb itself ran the UMI-ligation and nested PCR reads through MiXCR, one entry per CDR3 protein. The sample holds roughly 150,000 distinct CDR3 sequences, about 23% seen once. Separate alpha and beta amplification began at the second PCR step. This sequence was found in a human donor in good health. The sample comprised naive CD4+ T cells from blood. The chain has TRBV29-1 and TRBJ2-5, with D possibly being TRBD1 or TRBD2 (6 bases each). CDR3 amino acids: CSLKGGVYQETQYF. As DNA, the CDR3 is TGCAGCCTTAAGGGGGGAGTCTACCAAGAGACCCAGTACTTC.